This TCR beta chain comes out of a study of blood T cell repertoires in COVID-19. For the study at large: Acute-phase and convalescent COVID-19 samples originated in the United States, Italy and Spain. From T cells, B-cell-depleted T cells, or PBMCs came the material, which was cDNA or gDNA.

Trimming took 3 bases from V and 8 from J, leaving 17 bases between them. The CDR3 length is 15 residues. In germline, CDR1 is SEHNR, CDR2 FQNEAQ (reference sequence). As processed by the authors: Nucleated cell counts were estimated from reference gene primer amplification. The assay was immunoSEQ multiplex PCR, and TCRdb's table has in-frame clones only and misses some. D and trimming were read from the DNA, whereas the V and J calls and clone size are those reported in that table. The data show approximately 120,000 clones, around three quarters seen once. The chain combines TRBV7-9 with TRBJ2-1; D is possibly TRBD2 (5 bases). Sequences were obtained from peripheral blood. This sequence was found in a middle-aged man with active or convalescent COVID-19. The CDR3 spells CASSFQFGIRDEQFF. The DNA for the CDR3 is TGTGCCAGCAGCTTCCAGTTCGGGATTCGAGATGAGCAGTTCTTC.